These T cell receptor beta chains were read from a single sample in a study of cytomegalovirus exposure and HLA in healthy donors. Sequencing used immunoSEQ multiplex PCR; TCRdb keeps in-frame clones, though not all of them. The data show about 120,000 clones, with roughly 82% seen just once and 1.5% held by the top ten. The sample taken for sequencing was PBMCs. The receptors here all came from a woman between 18 and 29 years old in good health and CMV-seronegative. The CDR3 runs from the conserved cysteine through the conserved F or W. The D gene is left open where the match is weak. Size tells how often a clone was seen (once, few, many) or the class of an expanded clone, and some rows leave it out.

>TRBJ2-7|TRBD2|.|TRBV7-9
CASSSPQLAGGSYEQYF
TGTGCCAGCAGCTCGCCCCAACTAGCGGGAGGTTCCTACGAGCAGTACTTC
>TRBJ2-7|.|.|TRBV7-2
CASSLAWGRGYEQYF
TGTGCCAGCAGCTTAGCGTGGGGCAGGGGATACGAGCAGTACTTC
>TRBJ1-1|TRBD1|.|TRBV6-5
CASRPDRGHTEAFF
TGTGCCAGCAGACCTGACAGGGGGCACACTGAAGCTTTCTTT
>TRBJ1-3|.|.|TRBV4-2
CASSQGMRDYSGNAIYF
TGTGCCAGCAGCCAAGGAATGAGGGATTACTCTGGAAACGCCATATATTTT
>TRBJ1-2|.|.|TRBV7-8
CASSSQGRGYTF
TGTGCCAGCAGCTCACAGGGTCGGGGCTACACCTTC
>TRBJ2-1|TRBD1|.|TRBV27
CASSPQDRRDEQFF
TGTGCCAGCAGTCCCCAGGACAGGCGCGATGAGCAGTTCTTC
>TRBJ1-1|.|.|TRBV19
CASSPQGRSEAFF
TGTGCCAGTAGTCCACAGGGTAGATCTGAAGCTTTCTTT
>TRBJ2-7|.|once|TRBV21-1
CASRGPYEQYF
TGTGCCAGCAGGGGGCCCTACGAGCAGTACTTC
>TRBJ1-4|TRBD1|.|TRBV9
CASSARTGGREKLFF
TGTGCCAGCAGCGCTAGGACAGGCGGCAGGGAAAAACTGTTTTTT
>TRBJ1-1|.|few|TRBV27
CASSWGGAMNTEAFF
TGTGCCAGCAGTTGGGGTGGGGCAATGAACACTGAAGCTTTCTTT
>TRBJ2-1|TRBD2|once|TRBV19
CASSILAGGGDEQFF
TGTGCCAGTAGTATTCTCGCGGGAGGGGGCGATGAGCAGTTCTTC
>TRBJ1-5|TRBD1|.|TRBV6-1
CASSAQRQGNQPQHF
TGTGCCAGCAGTGCCCAAAGACAGGGAAATCAGCCCCAGCATTTT
>TRBJ1-1|.|few|TRBV2
CASSAEDAGAFF
TGTGCCAGCAGTGCTGAGGACGCGGGAGCTTTCTTT
>TRBJ1-3|TRBD1|.|TRBV6-5
CASSYSATGAGNTIYF
TGTGCCAGCAGTTACAGCGCGACAGGGGCTGGAAACACCATATATTTT
>TRBJ1-6|TRBD1|.|TRBV6-5
CASSYLRQGNSPLHF
TGTGCCAGCAGTTACCTTCGACAGGGGAATTCACCCCTCCACTTT
>TRBJ2-1|TRBD2|.|TRBV2
CASSEGVAGALSSYNEQFF
TGTGCCAGCAGTGAAGGGGTAGCGGGAGCGCTAAGCTCCTACAATGAGCAGTTCTTC
>TRBJ1-4|.|once|TRBV9
CASSVAAGDVGGLSPNEKLFF
TGTGCCAGCAGCGTAGCTGCGGGGGACGTGGGCGGGCTTAGTCCTAATGAAAAACTGTTTTTT
>TRBJ1-1|TRBD1|.|TRBV7-2
CASSFRTGDTEAFF
TGTGCCAGCAGCTTCAGGACAGGGGACACTGAAGCTTTCTTT